This TCR beta chain was captured in a study of blood T cell repertoires in COVID-19. Study background: Both acute and convalescent COVID-19 samples were obtained from the United States, Italy and Spain. The cDNA or gDNA used as material had been derived from T cells, B-cell-depleted T cells, or PBMCs.

The protocol was immunoSEQ multiplex PCR, while the TCRdb copy is restricted to in-frame clones and leaves out a portion. Here the sample spans fewer than 250,000 clones, 88% being singletons. CDR3 length: 15 amino acids. Germline values: CDR1 MGHRA, CDR2 YSYEKL. Remarks on this clone: A junction boundary mismatches the germline segment, possibly from a read error.

The sequenced material came from PBMCs or T cells enriched from blood (not recorded which). The source of this sequence is a woman between 50 and 59 years old with acute COVID-19. The V call is TRBV4-1, the J call TRBJ1-2; D ambiguous. The CDR3 DNA follows: TGCGCCAGCCGGGGTCGTAAACAGAGGTCCTATGGTTACACCTTC. Its translation: CASRGRKQRSYGYTF.